What follows describes a single T cell receptor (beta chain). This CDR3 region has 15 residues. Germline trimming cut 6 bases from V and 9 bases from J; bases unmatched to any gene: 7. Germline CDR1 MNHEY, CDR2 SVGAGI. This specimen comes from a study of cytomegalovirus exposure and HLA in healthy donors. Primers: 60 Vbeta forward and 13 Jbeta reverse. TCRdb's copy holds only in-frame clones and misses some; the assay was immunoSEQ multiplex PCR. The sample records over 150,000 clones, roughly 70% being singletons. This chain connects TRBV6-5 to TRBJ2-1, with 14 bases fitting TRBD2. This clonotype originated in a woman between 40 and 50 years old in good health and CMV-seropositive. Specimen: PBMCs. The CDR3 region has the DNA TGTGCCAGCAGGGGGGGACTAGCGGGAGTGGGTGAGCAGTTCTTC. Amino acid sequence: CASRGGLAGVGEQFF.